This entry lists 10 T cell receptor beta chains sequenced from one sample in a study of sequential checkpoint blockade in melanoma. The treatment was: randomized to nivolumab then ipilimumab (arm A) or the reverse (arm B). Sequenced by immunoSEQ multiplex PCR; TCRdb stores in-frame clones only, minus some. The table shows roughly 15,000 clones, with around 70% occurring only once. The specimen was CD8+ T cells sorted from blood (inferred from file names), collected from a patient given nivolumab and ipilimumab in sequence. These receptors were obtained from a human donor with melanoma.

The chain uses TRBV30 and TRBJ2-7, with TRBD2 matching over 10 bases. V shed 2 bases and J 3 bases; nucleotides not matched to a gene: 4. This CDR3 has 14 amino acids. Germline loops: CDR1 GTSNPN, CDR2 SVGIG (reference sequence). CDR3 amino acids: CAWSPGTSDYEQYF. CDR3 bases: TGTGCCTGGAGTCCCGGGACTAGCGACTACGAGCAGTACTTC.

Here the CDR3 reads CASSFGQGPYTF. The CDR3 region has the DNA TGTGCCAGTAGTTTTGGACAGGGACCTTACACCTTC. V and J are TRBV19 and TRBJ1-2; 8 bases are a match to TRBD1. Germline V gene lookup returns CDR1 LNHDA and CDR2 SQIVND (reference sequence). The CDR3 is made up of 12 amino acids. Trimming cost V 5 bases and J 11 bases; bases outside gene matches: 7.

This chain links TRBV29-1 with TRBJ2-1; TRBD1 matches at 7 bases. Germline-derived CDR1 and CDR2 are SQVTM and ANQGSEA. Trimming at V came to 5 bases and at J to 8 bases, leaving 12 bases not matched to a gene. The length of the CDR3 is 14 residues. The CDR3 DNA is TGCAGCGTTCCCAGCCGGGACAGAATCGATGAGCAGTTCTTC. It translates to CSVPSRDRIDEQFF.

The chain employs TRBV7-3 and TRBJ1-6; 8 bases fit TRBD1. Trimming took 0 bases from V and 8 from J; bases not matched to a gene: 12. Germline CDR1 is SGHTA and CDR2 is FQGTGA. This CDR3 region has 18 residues. In nucleotides, the CDR3 is TGTGCCAGCAGCTTAACCAGTCCCCCGGGACAGGCCTATTCACCCCTCCACTTT. Encoded protein: CASSLTSPPGQAYSPLHF.

This chain links TRBV9 with TRBJ2-7; the D gene is possibly TRBD2 (5 bases). The CDR3 spans 15 residues. Deletions cut 8 bases from V and 0 bases from J, with 18 bases between. The V gene's germline CDR1 is SGDLS and CDR2 YYNGEE. CDR3 loop: CASSYGPGFSYEQYF. CDR3 sequence (DNA): TGTGCCAGTTCATACGGGCCGGGATTCTCCTACGAGCAGTACTTC.

J is TRBJ2-5 and V is TRBV7-9; D unclear. The J call may be mistaken, given a closer DNA end match to TRBJ2-7. The germline V gene has CDR1 SEHNR and CDR2 FQNEAQ (reference sequence). The CDR3 covers 13 residues. The CDR3 DNA follows: TGTGCCAGCAGCTTAGCGGAGACCTACGAGCAGTACTTC. This translates into CASSLAETYEQYF.

This chain joins TRBV23-1 and TRBJ2-5; D unclear. TRBV23-1 is an ORF, with its function uncertain. Trimming pared 4 bases from V and 11 bases from J, leaving 14 bases between. The CDR3 has 12 amino acids. The CDR3 nucleotides are TGCGCCAGCAGTCCATTAGTTCTAGAGCAGTACTTC. Translating gives CASSPLVLEQYF.

In this sample, this clone turned up once. The V call is TRBV4-3, the J call TRBJ1-3, with 7 bases lining up with TRBD1. There are 14 residues in the CDR3. Looked up from germline, CDR1 is LGHNA and CDR2 is YSLEER. V dropped 5 bases and J dropped 2; count of bases not matched to a gene: 3. The CDR3 loop is CASSRQGTGNTIYF. CDR3 coding DNA: TGCGCCAGCAGCAGACAGGGAACTGGAAACACCATATATTTT.

The count of this clone is one. V gene TRBV27 combines with J gene TRBJ1-6; the D is unclear. The length of the CDR3 is 11 residues. Trimming removed 4 bases from V and 10 bases from J, with 5 bases in between. CDR1 is MNHEY and CDR2 is SMNVEV in the germline V gene (reference sequence). CDR3 residues: CASSSGSPLHF. The CDR3 bases are TGTGCCAGCAGTTCGGGGTCACCCCTCCACTTT.

The genes are TRBV6-6 and TRBJ2-3; maybe TRBD1 (6 bases). Germline V gene sequence: CDR1 MNHNY, CDR2 SVGAGI (reference sequence). This CDR3 spans 15 amino acids. V shed 6 bases and J shed 7 bases, with 20 bases lying between them. CDR3 sequence: CASSRVRQDLYTQYF. CDR3 nucleotide sequence: TGTGCCAGCAGCAGAGTAAGACAGGACTTATATACGCAGTATTTT.